This T cell receptor (beta chain) was identified during a study of cytomegalovirus exposure and HLA in healthy donors. Study-level points and caveats: Apparent HLA restriction characterized most CMV-associated TCR beta chains in a later analysis.

There were likely unrecorded immune exposures, though donors were nominally healthy when sampled. The PCR used 60 Vbeta and 13 Jbeta primers. Assay: immunoSEQ multiplex PCR; the TCRdb copy retains only in-frame clones and omits some. The table records about 140,000 clones, approximately 79% of them present only once. J lost 2 bases, V lost 5 bases, and 17 bases had no gene match. CDR1 is LNHDA, CDR2 SQIVND, per germline (reference sequence). This CDR3 is 19 amino acids long. Concerning this clone: Its specificity is not known.

The sequencing sample was made of PBMCs. The TCR sequence derives from a man aged 45 to 65 in good health and CMV-seropositive. The gene calls are TRBV19 and TRBJ1-2; 10 bases match TRBD1. The CDR3 DNA sequence: TGTGCCAGTAGTGGCCCCGGGACAGGGGTCGGGTGGTACAACTATGGCTACACCTTC. Its translation is CASSGPGTGVGWYNYGYTF.